One sample yielded the 21 T cell receptor beta chains listed below, sequenced in a study of shared clonotypes between healthy human individuals. Sequenced by immunoSEQ multiplex PCR; TCRdb stores in-frame clones only, minus some. The sample records millions of clones, approximately 90% being singletons. Sequenced sample: naive CD4+ T cells sorted from blood. The subset: CD45RA+ positively selected. The receptors shown here come from a man aged 18 to 30 in good health.

The chain joins TRBV6-5 to TRBJ1-3, with D possibly being TRBD1 (6 bases). Trimming stripped 7 bases from V and 2 bases from J, with 12 bases between. The CDR3 has 14 residues. The germline V gene has CDR1 MNHEY and CDR2 SVGAGI. In nucleotides, the CDR3 is TGTGCCAGCACCCGAGGGGGGCCTGGAAACACCATATATTTT. It yields the protein CASTRGGPGNTIYF.

This clone appeared once. This chain uses TRBV6-1 with TRBJ2-6; no firm D call. Trimming took off 8 bases at V and 0 bases at J, with 5 bases between the two ends. The CDR3 consists of 13 residues. Germline loops: CDR1 MNHNS, CDR2 SASEGT. The CDR3 sequence is CASGNSGANVLTF. The CDR3 nucleotides read TGTGCCAGCGGAAACTCTGGGGCCAACGTCCTGACTTTC.

CDR3 sequence reads: CASSVDGNYGYTF. The CDR3 DNA reads as TGTGCCAGCAGTGTAGATGGAAACTATGGCTACACCTTC. The chain joins TRBV6-5 to TRBJ1-2; no reliable D call. CDR1 and CDR2 from the germline V gene are MNHEY and SVGAGI. The length of the CDR3 is 13 residues. Between the trimmed V and J ends, which lost 5 bases and 2 bases, there was a span of 9 bases.

V and J are TRBV28 and TRBJ1-4; TRBD1 might be the D (6 bases). From germline, CDR1 is MDHEN and CDR2 SYDVKM. The length of the CDR3 is 17 residues. The V and J ends lost 3 bases and 2 bases respectively, with 16 bases between them. The CDR3 DNA reads as TGTGCCAGCAGTTTTAGTGGGGGCCGAGCGACTAATGAAAAACTGTTTTTT. This sequence encodes CASSFSGGRATNEKLFF.

The CDR3 coding sequence is TGTGCCAGCAGTTACTGGCTAGCGGGGGGGAATGAGCAGTTCTTC. Translation gives CASSYWLAGGNEQFF. The V call is TRBV27, the J call TRBJ2-1, with TRBD2 matching over 12 bases. The CDR3 length is 15 residues. Germline V gene lookup returns CDR1 MNHEY and CDR2 SMNVEV (reference sequence). Trimming removed 4 bases from V and 7 bases from J; junction bases left unmatched: 5.

The V call is TRBV10-1, the J call TRBJ1-3, with TRBD1 identical over 7 bases. The germline V gene has CDR1 WNHNN and CDR2 SYGVQD (reference sequence). The V and J ends lost 2 bases and 0 bases, in that order; junction bases with no gene match: 7. The CDR3 contains 17 residues. In nucleotides, the CDR3 is TGCGCCAGCAGTGAGCGAACGGACAGGCCCTCTGGAAACACCATATATTTT. It specifies CASSERTDRPSGNTIYF.

V gene TRBV5-4 combines with J gene TRBJ2-3, with 15 bases that match TRBD2. V dropped 7 bases and J dropped 5; count of bases not matched to a gene: 11. The CDR3 spans 17 residues. Looked up from germline, CDR1 is SGHNT and CDR2 is YYREEE (reference sequence). CDR3 DNA: TGTGCCAGCGGCCCACCGGGACTAGCGGGGGGTGTAGATACGCAGTATTTT. This translates into CASGPPGLAGGVDTQYF.

This clone was seen once. V usage is TRBV5-1 and J usage is TRBJ2-5; TRBD1 aligns across 8 bases. Germline-derived CDR1 and CDR2 are SGHRS and YFSETQ. The CDR3 is made up of 15 amino acids. V lost 4 bases and J lost 4; bases outside the gene matches: 9. DNA for the CDR3: TGCGCCAGCAGCCCAGGACAGGGAGTGAGAGAGACCCAGTACTTC. It translates to CASSPGQGVRETQYF.

This chain joins TRBV6-1 and TRBJ2-1; 7 positions match TRBD2. Trimming cost V 4 bases and J 1 base; bases outside gene matches: 4. This CDR3 comprises 15 residues. Germline V gene lookup returns CDR1 MNHNS and CDR2 SASEGT. This chain's CDR3 is CASSVGGGSYNEQFF. Written as DNA, the CDR3 is TGTGCCAGCAGTGTTGGGGGGGGATCCTACAATGAGCAGTTCTTC.

This clone is a singleton in its sample. This chain connects TRBV2 to TRBJ2-1; 11 bases are a match to TRBD2. This CDR3 region has 15 residues. Trimming removed 6 bases from V and 3 bases from J; junction bases left unmatched: 4. CDR1 is SNHLY, CDR2 FYNNEI, per germline. The CDR3 reads CASRTGLADYNEQFF. CDR3 DNA sequence: TGTGCCAGCAGGACGGGACTAGCGGACTACAATGAGCAGTTCTTC.

The chain links TRBV18 to TRBJ2-7; 9 bases line up with TRBD1. J was trimmed by 5 bases and V by 0 bases; bases with no gene match: 5. In germline, CDR1 is KGHSH, CDR2 LQKENI. The CDR3 has 15 amino acids. CDR3: CASSPPLGQGNEQYF. In nucleotides, the CDR3 is TGTGCCAGCTCACCACCTTTGGGACAGGGTAACGAGCAGTACTTC.

The gene calls are TRBV4-1 and TRBJ2-7; 12 bases fit TRBD2. V was pared by 1 base and J by 2 bases, with 6 bases of the junction left unmatched. Per the germline V gene, CDR1 is MGHRA and CDR2 is YSYEKL. The CDR3 contains 17 residues. CDR3 sequence: CASSQVRTSGATYEQYF. In DNA form, the CDR3 reads TGCGCCAGCAGCCAAGTTAGGACTAGCGGGGCTACCTACGAGCAGTACTTC.

The chain joins TRBV4-1 to TRBJ1-4; unclear D gene. Germline loops: CDR1 MGHRA, CDR2 YSYEKL. Trimming took off 0 bases at V and 5 bases at J, with 13 bases between the two ends. This CDR3 spans 16 amino acids. The DNA of the CDR3 is TGCGCCAGCAGCCAAGATCCCGGTTCGGAGAATGAAAAACTGTTTTTT. This gives the protein CASSQDPGSENEKLFF.

The chain recombines TRBV29-1 with TRBJ1-4, with a weak D call TRBD1 (6 bases). The CDR3 is made up of 12 amino acids. CDR1 is SQVTM and CDR2 is ANQGSEA in the germline V gene. V gave up 6 bases and J gave up 8 bases, with 13 bases separating them. Here the CDR3 reads CSVSGEWEKLFF. CDR3 DNA sequence: TGCAGCGTGTCAGGGGAGTGGGAAAAACTGTTTTTT.

This chain connects TRBV5-5 to TRBJ1-3, with unresolved D. This CDR3 is built from 15 residues. In germline, CDR1 is SGHKS, CDR2 YYEKEE (reference sequence). V was clipped by 2 bases and J by 4 bases, with 13 bases between them. Written as DNA, the CDR3 is TGTGCCAGCAGCTTTGTCCGGGAAGGAGGAAACACCATATATTTT. Its translation: CASSFVREGGNTIYF.

This clone occurred once. This chain uses TRBV28 with TRBJ1-2; maybe TRBD1 (6 bases). The CDR3 sequence is 14 residues long. V shed 2 bases and J shed 4 bases, with 11 bases lying between them. CDR1 MDHEN and CDR2 SYDVKM come from the germline V gene. This chain's CDR3 is CASSLEQGAYGYTF. As DNA, the CDR3 is TGTGCCAGCAGTTTAGAACAGGGAGCCTATGGCTACACCTTC.

The chain combines TRBV25-1 with TRBJ1-3, with D perhaps matching TRBD1 (5 bases). V dropped 2 bases and J dropped 0 bases, with 11 bases sitting between them. Germline CDR1 MGHDK, CDR2 SYGVNS. The CDR3 contains 16 residues. CDR3 nucleotide sequence: TGTGCCAGCAGTGAACCACAGGCATTCTCTGGAAACACCATATATTTT. It specifies CASSEPQAFSGNTIYF.

This chain connects TRBV11-3 to TRBJ1-6, with TRBD1 matching 8 bases. Germline V gene sequence: CDR1 SGHNT, CDR2 YENEEA. V was pared by 4 bases and J by 0 bases, with 14 bases of the junction left unmatched. This CDR3 is built from 20 residues. The CDR3 sequence is CASSSVPGQEGSSYNSPLHF. The CDR3, as DNA: TGTGCCAGCAGCTCGGTCCCGGGACAGGAGGGGAGCTCCTATAATTCACCCCTCCACTTT.

The chain carries TRBV28 and TRBJ2-7, with D unclear. The CDR3 consists of 12 residues. Germline values: CDR1 MDHEN, CDR2 SYDVKM. Trimming left V 10 bases short and J 1 base short, with 11 bases between. Here the CDR3 reads CATGQRSYEQYF. The CDR3 DNA follows: TGTGCCACCGGGCAGAGGTCCTACGAGCAGTACTTC.

V and J are TRBV19 and TRBJ1-5, with 7 bases lining up with TRBD1. CDR3 size: 13 residues. The V segment lost 11 bases and the J segment 7 bases; nucleotides outside the gene matches: 11. Germline V gene lookup returns CDR1 LNHDA and CDR2 SQIVND (reference sequence). The CDR3 bases are TGTGCCGTTGGGTGGACAGGAAACCAGCCCCAGCATTTT. Residues: CAVGWTGNQPQHF.

The gene calls are TRBV10-1 and TRBJ2-2, with D hard to call. The ends were cut back, 5 bases at V and 1 base at J, with 5 bases in the middle. The CDR3 spans 13 residues. The V gene's germline CDR1 is WNHNN and CDR2 SYGVQD (reference sequence). CDR3 nucleotide sequence: TGCGCCAGCAGTCGCCAGAACACCGGGGAGCTGTTTTTT. This codes for CASSRQNTGELFF.